This passage covers 15 T cell receptor beta chains from one sample sequenced in a study of cytomegalovirus exposure and HLA in healthy donors. Primers included in the PCR were 60 Vbeta and 13 Jbeta primers. The method was immunoSEQ multiplex PCR; TCRdb's version includes in-frame clones alone and lacks a portion of them. The sample table includes around 140,000 clones. The sample taken for sequencing was PBMCs. Every receptor here comes from a male donor in good health and CMV-seronegative.

V and J are TRBV14 and TRBJ1-1; 8 nucleotides match TRBD1. The germline V gene encodes CDR1 SGHDN and CDR2 FVKESK. The V gene end was trimmed by 5 bases and the J gene end by 7 bases; junction bases not matched to a gene: 6. The CDR3 length is 13 residues. In DNA form, the CDR3 reads TGTGCCAGCAGCTGGACAGGGTCTAGTGAAGCTTTCTTT. The encoded protein is CASSWTGSSEAFF.

This sequence joins TRBV12-5 and TRBJ2-1; 8 nucleotides align to TRBD1. Germline V gene data show CDR1 as LGHNT and CDR2 as FRNRAP. J lost 10 bases, V lost 3 bases, and 14 bases had no gene match. CDR3 length: 16 residues. In nucleotides, the CDR3 is TGTGCTAGTGGTTTAGGGGGAGACAGGGGTAAGTTGGAGCAGTTCTTC. Encoded protein: CASGLGGDRGKLEQFF. Looking up the rest from reference TRBV12-5 and TRBJ2-1 gives the full variable domain: DARVTQTPRHKVTEMGQEVTMRCQPILGHNTVFWYRQTMMQGLELLAYFRNRAPLDDSGMPKDRFSAEMPDATLATLKIQPSEPRDSAVYFCASGLGGDRGKLEQFFGPGTRLTVL.

The chain employs TRBV11-2 and TRBJ1-1, with a possible D match to TRBD1 (6 bases). Germline V gene data show CDR1 as SGHAT and CDR2 as FQNNGV. Trimming shortened V by 5 bases and J by 0 bases, and 13 bases separated the two germline ends. The CDR3 covers 15 residues. The CDR3 DNA sequence: TGTGCCAGCAGCGAGTGGGACAAATTGAACACTGAAGCTTTCTTT. Translating it yields CASSEWDKLNTEAFF.

The J gene is TRBJ2-7, the V gene TRBV14; 8 bases agree with TRBD1. Germline CDR1 reads SGHDN; CDR2 reads FVKESK. The length of the CDR3 is 15 residues. The V segment lost 1 base and the J segment 3 bases; nucleotides outside the gene matches: 5. CDR3 in DNA: TGTGCCAGCAGCCAAGGACAGGGGTTGAGCTACGAGCAGTACTTC. Encoded protein: CASSQGQGLSYEQYF.

This chain links TRBV30 with TRBJ1-1; no firm D call. Germline loops: CDR1 GTSNPN, CDR2 SVGIG (reference sequence). Trimming pared 0 bases from V and 4 bases from J, leaving 12 bases between. This CDR3 is built from 14 residues. The CDR3 protein is CAWSVSPGVTEAFF. CDR3 nucleotides: TGTGCCTGGAGTGTTAGCCCCGGAGTCACTGAAGCTTTCTTT.

The rearrangement uses TRBV19 and TRBJ2-7; TRBD1 matches at 10 bases. After removal of 6 bases from V and 2 bases from J, the junction contained 7 bases not matched to a gene. The CDR3 loop spans 15 amino acids. Germline V CDR1 and CDR2: LNHDA, SQIVND (reference sequence). CDR3 in DNA: TGTGCCAGTAGAGGGAGGGACAGGGGTGCCTACGAGCAGTACTTC. Encoded protein: CASRGRDRGAYEQYF.

The chain uses TRBV7-8 and TRBJ1-1; 12 nucleotides match TRBD1. Germline V lookup: CDR1 SGHVS, CDR2 FQNEAQ. With V trimmed by 5 bases and J by 1 base, 14 bases remained unmatched. CDR3 size: 19 residues. The CDR3 bases are TGTGCCAGCAGCCCAAGAGTGCCCGGGACAGGGGGCGGGAACACTGAAGCTTTCTTT. Amino acids: CASSPRVPGTGGGNTEAFF.

CDR3 coding DNA: TGTGCCAGCAGCGTAGGCGGAGATACGCAGTATTTT. Residues: CASSVGGDTQYF. The V and J genes are TRBV9 and TRBJ2-3; D is ambiguous. Germline values: CDR1 SGDLS, CDR2 YYNGEE. V was clipped by 0 bases and J by 5 bases, with 4 bases between them. The CDR3 loop spans 12 amino acids.

The chain joins TRBV4-3 to TRBJ1-4; D is possibly TRBD1 (5 bases). Germline V gene lookup returns CDR1 LGHNA and CDR2 YSLEER. Trimming removed 2 bases at V and 4 bases at J, with 8 bases between. This CDR3 has 14 amino acids. The CDR3 sequence is CASSQQGHNEKLFF. The CDR3 nucleotides are TGCGCCAGCAGCCAACAGGGTCATAATGAAAAACTGTTTTTT.

The chain employs TRBV19 and TRBJ1-2, with TRBD1 identical over 8 bases. J lost 8 bases, V lost 7 bases, and 6 bases had no gene match. The length of the CDR3 is 12 residues. The germline V gene encodes CDR1 LNHDA and CDR2 SQIVND (reference sequence). The CDR3 protein is CASIQGAGGYTF. The CDR3, as DNA: TGTGCCAGTATCCAGGGGGCTGGCGGCTACACCTTC.

The J gene is TRBJ1-1, the V gene TRBV27; 9 bases map to TRBD1. The trim removed 7 bases at V and 10 bases at J, leaving 4 bases unmatched. In germline, CDR1 is MNHEY, CDR2 SMNVEV (reference sequence). The CDR3 contains 11 residues. CDR3 sequence reads: CASNGQGRAFF. CDR3 sequence (DNA): TGTGCCAGCAATGGACAGGGGAGAGCTTTCTTT.

The DNA for the CDR3 is TGTGCCAGCAGTTTCCACGGGACAGGGGGCAGTTACGAGCAGTACTTC. It codes for CASSFHGTGGSYEQYF. The chain couples TRBV27 to TRBJ2-7, with 12 bases matching TRBD1. V lost 3 bases to trimming and J lost 4 bases; unmatched junction nucleotides: 7. The CDR3 length is 16 residues. Germline-derived CDR1 and CDR2 are MNHEY and SMNVEV (reference sequence).

The chain recombines TRBV7-2 with TRBJ2-7, with 10 bases aligning to TRBD1. J gave up 7 bases and V 1 base, and 7 bases lay outside the gene matches. The CDR3 runs 15 residues. Germline CDR1 SGHTA, CDR2 FQGNSA. The CDR3 nucleotides read TGTGCCAGCAGCTTAGTTGGGACAGGGGTCCGAGAGCAGTACTTC. Translation gives CASSLVGTGVREQYF. Full variable domain (rest looked up from reference TRBV7-2 and TRBJ2-7): GAGVSQSPSNKVTEKGKDVELRCDPISGHTALYWYRQSLGQGLEFLIYFQGNSAPDKSGLPSDRFSAERTGGSVSTLTIQRTQQEDSAVYLCASSLVGTGVREQYFGPGTRLTVT.

This chain uses TRBV29-1 with TRBJ2-2, with 11 bases that match TRBD2. Germline V gene sequence: CDR1 SQVTM, CDR2 ANQGSEA. The CDR3 loop spans 19 amino acids. With V trimmed by 0 bases and J by 2 bases, 11 bases remained unmatched. The CDR3 loop reads CSVEDRSLAGGLNTGELFF. CDR3 DNA: TGCAGCGTTGAAGATCGGAGCCTAGCGGGGGGTCTAAACACCGGGGAGCTGTTTTTT.

The V and J genes are TRBV7-2 and TRBJ2-3, with 13 bases matching TRBD2. The CDR3 covers 18 residues. Trimming took 5 bases from V and 0 from J; bases not matched to a gene: 8. Germline loops: CDR1 SGHTA, CDR2 FQGNSA. The CDR3 is CASSAGTSGKVSTDTQYF. For the CDR3, the DNA is TGTGCCAGCAGCGCAGGGACTAGCGGGAAGGTTAGCACAGATACGCAGTATTTT. The whole variable domain, remainder taken from reference TRBV7-2 and TRBJ2-3, is GAGVSQSPSNKVTEKGKDVELRCDPISGHTALYWYRQSLGQGLEFLIYFQGNSAPDKSGLPSDRFSAERTGGSVSTLTIQRTQQEDSAVYLCASSAGTSGKVSTDTQYFGPGTRLTVL.